What follows are 2 T cell receptor beta chains derived from one specimen sequenced in a study of T-cell memory formation after mild COVID-19. TCRdb re-derived calls from the 5' RACE reads in MiXCR, one entry per CDR3 protein. The sample contains a few hundred thousand distinct CDR3 sequences, 8% to 10% of which appear only once. Sequencing was performed on PBMCs or a T cell subset sorted from them (not recorded which). Every receptor here comes from a man aged 18 to 29 who had mild COVID-19 (a few samples of this study predate the infection). Cell type and time point are not known.

This clonotype was found many times. This chain uses TRBV7-2 with TRBJ2-1; perhaps TRBD2 as D (5 bases). With 5 bases removed from V and 2 bases from J, the gap between germline ends came to 7 bases. Germline-derived CDR1 and CDR2 are SGHTA and FQGNSA. The CDR3 extends over 13 amino acids. The CDR3 nucleotides read TGTGCCAGCAGCCTCGGGGCCTACAATGAGCAGTTCTTC. Translation gives CASSLGAYNEQFF. The full variable domain, with the rest looked up from reference TRBV7-2 and TRBJ2-1, is GAGVSQSPSNKVTEKGKDVELRCDPISGHTALYWYRQSLGQGLEFLIYFQGNSAPDKSGLPSDRFSAERTGGSVSTLTIQRTQQEDSAVYLCASSLGAYNEQFFGPGTRLTVL.

The chain couples TRBV12-3 or TRBV12-4 to TRBJ2-3, with D possibly TRBD2 on 6 matching bases. V lost 4 bases and J lost 8, with 13 bases in between. The CDR3 is 13 amino acids. The CDR3 coding sequence is TGTGCCAGCAGTTGGGACTTTGGAGGTACGCAGTATTTT. Amino acids: CASSWDFGGTQYF.